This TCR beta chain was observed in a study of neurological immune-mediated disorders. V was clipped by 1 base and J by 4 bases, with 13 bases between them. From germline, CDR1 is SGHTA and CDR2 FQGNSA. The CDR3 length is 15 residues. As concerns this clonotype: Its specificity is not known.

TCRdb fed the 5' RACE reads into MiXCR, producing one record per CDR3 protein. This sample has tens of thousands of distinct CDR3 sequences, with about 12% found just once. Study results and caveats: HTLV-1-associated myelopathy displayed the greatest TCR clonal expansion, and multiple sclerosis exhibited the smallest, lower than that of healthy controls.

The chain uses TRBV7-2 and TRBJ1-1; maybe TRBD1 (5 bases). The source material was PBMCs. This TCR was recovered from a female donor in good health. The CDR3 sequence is CASSLEAREGTEAFF. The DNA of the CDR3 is TGTGCCAGCAGCTTAGAGGCCAGGGAGGGCACTGAAGCTTTCTTT.